This record covers a single T cell receptor beta chain. Germline CDR1 SGHDT, CDR2 YYEEEE. The CDR3 contains 14 residues. V lost 7 bases and J lost 6, with 20 bases in between. Each CDR3 protein gets one entry after TCRdb re-called the 5' RACE reads with MiXCR. This sample has some 600,000 distinct CDR3 sequences, with more than 9% found just once. This specimen belongs to a study of T cells after yellow fever vaccination. This chain uses TRBV5-6 with TRBJ2-7, with D perhaps assigned TRBD1 or TRBD2 (5 bases each). Sequenced material: PBMCs, taken on the day of the yellow fever booster vaccination. The source is a young man who received the YFV17D yellow fever vaccine. This CDR3 reads CASGSGQGSREQYF. The CDR3 DNA reads as TGTGCCAGCGGCTCGGGGCAGGGAAGTCGCGAGCAGTACTTC.